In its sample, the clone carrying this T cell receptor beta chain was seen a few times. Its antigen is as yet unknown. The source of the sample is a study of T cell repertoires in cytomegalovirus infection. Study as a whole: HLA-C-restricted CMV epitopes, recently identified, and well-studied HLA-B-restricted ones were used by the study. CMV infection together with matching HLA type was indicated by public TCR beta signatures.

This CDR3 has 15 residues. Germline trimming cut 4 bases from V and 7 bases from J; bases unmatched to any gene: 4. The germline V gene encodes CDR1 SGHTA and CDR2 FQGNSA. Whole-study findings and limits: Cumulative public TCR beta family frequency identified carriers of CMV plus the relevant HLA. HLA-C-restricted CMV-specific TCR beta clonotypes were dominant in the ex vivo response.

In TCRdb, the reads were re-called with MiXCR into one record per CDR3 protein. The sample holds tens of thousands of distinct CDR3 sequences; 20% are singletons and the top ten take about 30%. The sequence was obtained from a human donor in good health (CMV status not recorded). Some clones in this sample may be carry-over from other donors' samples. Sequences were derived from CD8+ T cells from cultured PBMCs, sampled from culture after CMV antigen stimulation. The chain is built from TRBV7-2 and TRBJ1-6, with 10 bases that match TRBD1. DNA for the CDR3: TGTGCCAGCAGCTCCCGGACAGGGGGAAATTCACCCCTCCACTTT. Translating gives CASSSRTGGNSPLHF.